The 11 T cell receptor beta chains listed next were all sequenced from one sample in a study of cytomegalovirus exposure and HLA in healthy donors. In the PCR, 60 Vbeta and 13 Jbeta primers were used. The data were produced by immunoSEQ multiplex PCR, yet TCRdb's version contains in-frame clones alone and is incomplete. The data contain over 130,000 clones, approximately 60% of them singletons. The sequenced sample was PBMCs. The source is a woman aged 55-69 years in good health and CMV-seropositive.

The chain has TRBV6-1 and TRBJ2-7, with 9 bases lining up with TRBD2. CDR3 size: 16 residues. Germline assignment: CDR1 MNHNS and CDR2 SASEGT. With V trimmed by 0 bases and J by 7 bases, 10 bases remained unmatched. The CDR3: CASSEATSGRFLEQYF. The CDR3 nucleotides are TGTGCCAGCAGTGAAGCGACTAGCGGCCGTTTTTTGGAGCAGTACTTC.

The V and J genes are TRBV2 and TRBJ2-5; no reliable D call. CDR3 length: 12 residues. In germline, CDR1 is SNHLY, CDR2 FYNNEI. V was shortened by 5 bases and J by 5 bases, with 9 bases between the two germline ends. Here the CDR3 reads CASSYAGETQYF. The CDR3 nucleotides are TGTGCCAGCAGTTACGCAGGCGAGACCCAGTACTTC.

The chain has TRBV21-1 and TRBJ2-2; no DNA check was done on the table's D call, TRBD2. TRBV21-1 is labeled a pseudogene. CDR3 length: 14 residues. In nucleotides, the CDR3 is TGTGCTCGACCGGGGGGGTTCAGTACCGGGGAGCTGTTTTTT. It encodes CARPGGFSTGELFF.

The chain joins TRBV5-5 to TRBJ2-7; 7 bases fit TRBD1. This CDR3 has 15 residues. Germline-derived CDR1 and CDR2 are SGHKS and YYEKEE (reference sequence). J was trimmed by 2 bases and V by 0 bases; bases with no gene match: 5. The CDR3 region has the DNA TGTGCCAGCAGCTTGGAGGGGACAGCAACCTACGAGCAGTACTTC. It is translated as CASSLEGTATYEQYF.

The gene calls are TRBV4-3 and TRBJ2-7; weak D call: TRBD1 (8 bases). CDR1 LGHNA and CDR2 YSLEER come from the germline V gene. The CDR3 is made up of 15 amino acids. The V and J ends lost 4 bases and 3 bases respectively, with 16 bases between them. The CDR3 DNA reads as TGCGCCAGCAGCCCGACAGGGGAGGGATACTACGAGCAGTACTTC. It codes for CASSPTGEGYYEQYF.

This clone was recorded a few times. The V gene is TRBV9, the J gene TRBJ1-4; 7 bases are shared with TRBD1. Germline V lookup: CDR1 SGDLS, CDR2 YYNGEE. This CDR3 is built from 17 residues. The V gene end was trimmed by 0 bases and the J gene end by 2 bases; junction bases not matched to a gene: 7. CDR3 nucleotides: TGTGCCAGCAGCGTAGAGGGATCGACAGGGACTAATGAAAAACTGTTTTTT. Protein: CASSVEGSTGTNEKLFF.

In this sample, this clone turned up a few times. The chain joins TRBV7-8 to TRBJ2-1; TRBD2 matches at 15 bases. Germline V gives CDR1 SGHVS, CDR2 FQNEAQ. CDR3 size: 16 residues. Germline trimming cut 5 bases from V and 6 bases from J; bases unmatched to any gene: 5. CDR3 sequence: CASSPAGLAGGNEQFF. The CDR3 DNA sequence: TGTGCCAGCAGCCCAGCGGGACTAGCGGGAGGCAATGAGCAGTTCTTC. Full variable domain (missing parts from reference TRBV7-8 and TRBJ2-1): GAGVSQSPRYKVAKRGQDVALRCDPISGHVSLFWYQQALGQGPEFLTYFQNEAQLDKSGLPSDRFFAERPEGSVSTLKIQRTQQEDSAVYLCASSPAGLAGGNEQFFGPGTRLTVL.

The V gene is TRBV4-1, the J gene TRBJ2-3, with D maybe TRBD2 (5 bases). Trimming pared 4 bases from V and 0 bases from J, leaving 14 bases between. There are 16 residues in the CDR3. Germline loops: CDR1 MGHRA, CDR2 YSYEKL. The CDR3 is CASSLSRAASTDTQYF. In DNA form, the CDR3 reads TGCGCCAGCAGCCTATCCCGAGCGGCTAGCACAGATACGCAGTATTTT.

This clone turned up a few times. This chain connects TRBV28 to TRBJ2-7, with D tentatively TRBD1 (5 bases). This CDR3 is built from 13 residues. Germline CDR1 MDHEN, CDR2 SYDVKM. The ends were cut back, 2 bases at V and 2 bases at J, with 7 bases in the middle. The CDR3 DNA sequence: TGTGCCAGCAGTTTACAGGGAACCTACGAGCAGTACTTC. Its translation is CASSLQGTYEQYF.

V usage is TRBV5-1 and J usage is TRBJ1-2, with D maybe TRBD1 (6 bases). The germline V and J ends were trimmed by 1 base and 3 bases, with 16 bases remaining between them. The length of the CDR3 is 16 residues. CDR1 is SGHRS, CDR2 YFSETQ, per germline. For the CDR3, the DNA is TGCGCCAGCAGCTTGCACCCCAACAGGGATGACTATGGCTACACCTTC. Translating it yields CASSLHPNRDDYGYTF. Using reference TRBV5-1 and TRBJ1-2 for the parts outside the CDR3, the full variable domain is KAGVTQTPRYLIKTRGQQVTLSCSPISGHRSVSWYQQTPGQGLQFLFEYFSETQRNKGNFPGRFSGRQFSNSRSEMNVSTLELGDSALYLCASSLHPNRDDYGYTFGSGTRLTVV.

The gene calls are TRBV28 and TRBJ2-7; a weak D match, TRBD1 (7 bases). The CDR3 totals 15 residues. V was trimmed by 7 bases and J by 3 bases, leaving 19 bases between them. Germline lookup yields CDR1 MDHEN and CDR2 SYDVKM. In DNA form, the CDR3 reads TGTGCCAGCAAAGAAGGGGGCGGGACTGGCTACGAGCAGTACTTC. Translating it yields CASKEGGGTGYEQYF.